This TCR beta chain was observed in a study of CD8 T cells in ankylosing spondylitis. Study findings and constraints: In the blood and synovial fluid of reactive arthritis, some motif variants had been previously reported. Reports say disease-linked clones showed up significantly more in matched ankylosing spondylitis synovial fluid. About 8 highly homologous variants made up a TCR beta motif, and this motif appeared characteristic of ankylosing spondylitis blood. With a CD8+ phenotype, disease-linked clones were relatively rare in peripheral blood.

V dropped 4 bases and J dropped 7; count of bases not matched to a gene: 17. This CDR3 comprises 17 residues. The germline CDR1 and CDR2 sequences are MGHRA and YSYEKL. As to this clonotype: Antigen specificity is unknown.

With molecular barcodes, quantitative 5'-RACE was used to make the TCR beta libraries. In TCRdb, the 5' RACE reads were re-called with MiXCR into one record per CDR3 protein. This repertoire shows some 700,000 distinct CDR3 sequences, roughly 20% found once; its top ten account for over 15%. The V and J genes are TRBV4-1 and TRBJ1-2, with TRBD1 matching over 8 bases. The sequence came from a male donor with ankylosing spondylitis. Input material: blood, either unsorted or a sorted T cell fraction (not recorded which). CDR3 residues: CASSLNSGTGIPLGYTF. The DNA of the CDR3 is TGCGCCAGCAGCCTCAACTCCGGGACAGGCATCCCTCTTGGCTACACCTTC.